This T cell receptor beta chain was captured by sequencing in a study of T cell clonality in common variable immunodeficiency. Libraries were prepared by immunoSEQ multiplex PCR; TCRdb keeps only in-frame clonotypes and omits some of them. Observed are about 39,000 clones, no singletons, with the top ten taking around 1.4%. The CDR3 extends over 12 amino acids. Looked up from germline, CDR1 is MDHEN and CDR2 is SYDVKM. V was shortened by 4 bases and J by 7 bases, with 5 bases between the two germline ends. Study observations and caveats: Common variable immunodeficiency TCR beta sequences reportedly had fewer deletions and N-nucleotide insertions.

This clone was recorded many times. No antigen is known for it. The read ends 3 residues before the CDR3 terminus; that terminus is restored from the germline J gene. This TCR was recovered from a person aged 18 to 69 in good health. V and J are TRBV28 and TRBJ1-6; D gene ambiguous. Material for sequencing was peripheral blood mononuclear cells. Partial CDR3 DNA: TGTGCCAGCAGTTATCCAAATTCACCC. Residues: CASSYPNSP. The whole CDR3 protein is CASSYPNSPLHF.